The clone carrying this TCR beta chain turned up a few times. Its antigen is not identified. Quantitative 5'-RACE with molecular barcodes generated TCR beta libraries. TCRdb reanalysed the 5' RACE reads using MiXCR and keeps one entry per CDR3 protein. The table has about 280,000 distinct CDR3 sequences, 20% seen once. This sample was taken from a study of CD8 T cells in ankylosing spondylitis. The germline V gene has CDR1 SGHRS and CDR2 YFSETQ. This CDR3 comprises 16 residues. Trimming cost V 4 bases and J 2 bases, with 17 bases left between them. Study-wide findings and caveats: As reported, disease-linked clones showed significant enrichment in matched ankylosing spondylitis synovial fluid.

The clonotype originates from a male donor with ankylosing spondylitis or in good health (not recorded which). The chain uses TRBV5-1 and TRBJ2-3; D possibly matches TRBD1 or TRBD2 (6 bases each). Material: blood, either unsorted or a sorted T cell fraction (not recorded which). The CDR3 reads CASSPGAIETTDTQYF. CDR3 in DNA: TGCGCCAGCAGCCCGGGGGCTATCGAGACCACAGATACGCAGTATTTT.